A selection of T cell receptor beta chains follows, all from one sample in a study of shared clonotypes between healthy human individuals. Generated by immunoSEQ multiplex PCR, the TCRdb table keeps only in-frame clones and is missing some. The sample includes a few million clones, 92% of them seen just once. What was sequenced was naive CD4+ T cells from PBMCs. The receptors were gathered from a man aged 18-30 years in good health. Some clones in this sample may be carry-over from other donors' samples. Both conserved end residues are part of each CDR3. Each record gives: D gene, clone size, V gene, J gene, CDR3 protein, CDR3 DNA. A D gene is named only where the DNA matches it firmly. Part of the rows lack a size; the others show once, few, many or a class for expanded clones.

>NA|NA|TRBV5-1|TRBJ2-3
CASSLGSTDTQYF
TGCGCCAGCAGCTTGGGGTCGACAGATACGCAGTATTTT
>TRBD2|NA|TRBV7-8|TRBJ2-1
CASGAGRVVSHEQFF
TGTGCCAGCGGAGCGGGGAGGGTCGTTTCCCATGAGCAGTTCTTC
>NA|NA|TRBV11-3|TRBJ2-2
CASSLGRGTNTGELFF
TGTGCCAGCAGCTTAGGTCGGGGAACGAACACCGGGGAGCTGTTTTTT
>NA|NA|TRBV9|TRBJ2-2
CASSVVEAANTGELFF
TGTGCCAGCAGCGTAGTGGAAGCGGCGAACACCGGGGAGCTGTTTTTT
>NA|NA|TRBV7-9|TRBJ1-5
CASSRLNNQPQHF
TGTGCCAGCAGCCGTCTTAACAATCAGCCCCAGCATTTT
>TRBD1|NA|TRBV29-1|TRBJ1-1
CSVDRGGTEAFF
TGCAGCGTTGACAGGGGGGGCACTGAAGCTTTCTTT
>TRBD1|NA|TRBV13|TRBJ2-7
CASSLDRGLNEQYF
TGTGCCAGCAGCTTAGACAGGGGGCTGAACGAGCAGTACTTC
>TRBD2|NA|TRBV6-6|TRBJ2-5
CASSFAGAETQYF
TGTGCCAGCAGTTTCGCGGGAGCCGAGACCCAGTACTTC
>TRBD1|NA|TRBV19|TRBJ2-5
CASSTLTGAQETQYF
TGTGCCAGTAGTACCCTAACAGGGGCTCAAGAGACCCAGTACTTC
>TRBD2|NA|TRBV30|TRBJ2-2
CAQGRLAAGELFF
TGTGCCCAGGGTAGACTAGCGGCCGGGGAGCTGTTTTTT
>NA|NA|TRBV5-5|TRBJ2-5
CASSGVREETQYF
TGTGCCAGCAGCGGCGTACGGGAAGAGACCCAGTACTTC
>NA|NA|TRBV5-1|TRBJ2-2
CASSALFGAEDTGELFF
TGCGCCAGCAGCGCACTATTCGGGGCTGAGGACACCGGGGAGCTGTTTTTT
>NA|NA|TRBV28|TRBJ2-1
CASSLNLGNNEQFF
TGTGCCAGCAGTTTAAATCTGGGGAACAATGAGCAGTTCTTC
>TRBD1|NA|TRBV6-5|TRBJ2-5
CASSPGTGGRETQYF
TGTGCCAGCAGCCCCGGGACAGGGGGCAGGGAGACCCAGTACTTC
>TRBD1|NA|TRBV5-5|TRBJ1-5
CASSLGQGAWQPQHF
TGTGCCAGCAGCTTGGGACAGGGGGCTTGGCAGCCCCAGCATTTT
>NA|NA|TRBV5-4|TRBJ2-2
CASSHTPFGTGELFF
TGTGCCAGCAGCCACACCCCGTTTGGGACCGGGGAGCTGTTTTTT
>TRBD2|NA|TRBV5-1|TRBJ2-1
CASSSSGLAGIYNEQFF
TGCGCCAGCAGCTCCTCCGGACTAGCGGGAATCTACAATGAGCAGTTCTTC
>TRBD1|NA|TRBV2|TRBJ2-2
CASRQGANTGELFF
TGTGCCAGCAGACAGGGGGCGAACACCGGGGAGCTGTTTTTT
>NA|once|TRBV6-1|TRBJ2-7
CASIRGQESYEQYF
TGTGCCAGCATTCGGGGGCAAGAGTCCTACGAGCAGTACTTC
>TRBD2|NA|TRBV5-4|TRBJ2-7
CASSEAAGGYEQYF
TGTGCCAGCAGCGAGGCAGCGGGAGGGTACGAGCAGTACTTC
>TRBD2|NA|TRBV6-1|TRBJ2-7
CASSDFWTSGTRFYEQYF
TGTGCCAGCAGTGATTTTTGGACTAGCGGGACGCGATTCTACGAGCAGTACTTC
>NA|NA|TRBV11-2|TRBJ1-2
CASSFDGNYGYTF
TGTGCCAGCAGCTTTGACGGTAACTATGGCTACACCTTC
>NA|NA|TRBV7-9|TRBJ2-3
CASSLAITDTQYF
TGTGCCAGCAGCTTAGCAATCACAGATACGCAGTATTTT
>NA|NA|TRBV28|TRBJ2-4
CASSLLGIQYF
TGTGCCAGCAGTTTATTAGGCATTCAGTACTTC
>NA|NA|TRBV4-3|TRBJ2-7
CASSQDVLSGEQYF
TGCGCCAGCAGCCAAGACGTCCTCAGCGGGGAGCAGTACTTC
>NA|NA|TRBV6-5|TRBJ2-1
CASSYSILASYNEQFF
TGTGCCAGCAGTTACTCGATATTAGCGTCCTACAATGAGCAGTTCTTC
>NA|NA|TRBV29-1|TRBJ1-2
CSVEANYGYTF
TGCAGCGTTGAGGCAAACTATGGCTACACCTTC
>NA|NA|TRBV29-1|TRBJ2-4
CSVGWGAAKNIQYF
TGCAGCGTTGGATGGGGGGCGGCCAAAAACATTCAGTACTTC
>NA|NA|TRBV28|TRBJ2-7
CASRGGPYEQYF
TGTGCCAGCAGGGGGGGACCTTACGAGCAGTACTTC
>TRBD2|NA|TRBV5-6|TRBJ2-2
CASSSVLAGVGGELFF
TGTGCCAGCAGCTCGGTACTAGCGGGAGTTGGCGGGGAGCTGTTTTTT
>NA|NA|TRBV7-2|TRBJ2-5
CASSSTGTQYF
TGTGCCAGCAGCTCCACAGGGACCCAGTACTTC
>NA|few|TRBV18|TRBJ1-1
CASSPPITNTEAFF
TGTGCCAGCTCACCACCGATCACGAACACTGAAGCTTTCTTT
>NA|NA|TRBV30|TRBJ1-2
CAWSAGTNYGYTF
TGTGCCTGGAGCGCCGGGACAAACTATGGCTACACCTTC
>TRBD1|NA|TRBV28|TRBJ1-4
CASSLFIRDRDEKLFF
TGTGCCAGCAGTTTATTCATCCGGGACAGGGATGAAAAACTGTTTTTT
>TRBD2|NA|TRBV18|TRBJ2-1
CASSPPRAGGYEQFF
TGTGCCAGCTCACCCCCCAGGGCGGGAGGTTATGAGCAGTTCTTC
>NA|NA|TRBV5-6|TRBJ1-1
CASSLSPGYTNTEAFF
TGTGCCAGCAGCTTGAGTCCGGGGTACACGAACACTGAAGCTTTCTTT
>NA|NA|TRBV6-6|TRBJ2-7
CASSSIAAQSYEQYF
TGTGCCAGCAGTTCTATCGCAGCTCAATCGTACGAGCAGTACTTC
>TRBD1|NA|TRBV6-6|TRBJ2-7
CASSPTRQGPNEQYF
TGTGCCAGCAGCCCAACTAGACAGGGACCCAACGAGCAGTACTTC
>TRBD2|NA|TRBV10-1|TRBJ2-7
CASSASSGSRLYEQYF
TGCGCCAGCAGTGCGAGTAGCGGGAGTAGGTTGTACGAGCAGTACTTC
>NA|NA|TRBV4-3|TRBJ1-3
CASSQMGVGNTIYF
TGCGCCAGCAGCCAAATGGGTGTCGGAAACACCATATATTTT
>NA|NA|TRBV2|TRBJ2-3
CASSGGTSADTQYF
TGTGCCAGCAGTGGAGGTACGTCGGCAGATACGCAGTATTTT